This TCR beta chain emerged from a study of T cell responses to AZD1222 COVID-19 vaccine. Data came from immunoSEQ multiplex PCR; TCRdb stores just in-frame clones and leaves some out. This table has about 160,000 clones, around 92% appearing once. In regard to this clone: Its target is unknown.

J was trimmed by 3 bases and V by 0 bases; bases with no gene match: 6. Germline lookup yields CDR1 SGDLS and CDR2 YYNGEE. The CDR3 has 16 residues. Study conclusions and caveats: A rise in Spike-specific TCR breadth and depth followed two AZD1222 doses. In a largely white British group with more females than males, clonal diversity was possibly underestimated. Unmutated variant regions reportedly attract nearly half of all spike-specific TCRs.

This TCR came from an adult in good health. The J gene is TRBJ2-3, the V gene TRBV9; 8 bases line up with TRBD2. Here the sequenced sample was peripheral blood, taken on day 0 of MenACWY control vaccination. CDR3 amino acids: CASSVEPGGPTDTQYF. Here the CDR3 DNA reads TGTGCCAGCAGCGTAGAGCCGGGAGGGCCGACAGATACGCAGTATTTT.